Sequencing of this TCR beta chain was carried out in a study of OX40 agonist ivuxolimab in advanced cancers. Study-wide context: Ivuxolimab was an agonistic, fully human IgG2 monoclonal antibody directed against OX40 (CD134), a costimulatory receptor. The paper reports the monotherapy dose-escalation portion (N of about 50 patients) of the phase I ivuxolimab trial. Partial responses were achieved by three dose-escalation patients, of whom one had hepatocellular carcinoma and two had cutaneous melanoma. In the dose-escalation cohort, 82.7% of patients were male, and the mean age was roughly 60 years, with a range of roughly 20 to 79. Intravenous ivuxolimab was administered to patients every 2 weeks at six dose levels: 0.01, 0.1, 0.3, 1.5, 3 and 10 mg/kg. Prior anti-PD-1, anti-PD-L1 or anti-CTLA-4 therapy was permitted, and checkpoint inhibitors had been received by under 50% of dose-escalation patients. The purpose of peripheral TCRbeta sequencing was to test whether ivuxolimab changed TCR sequence diversity and led to clonal T-cell expansion. Of the 52 patients in dose escalation, some 20 had hepatocellular carcinoma, around 15 had melanoma, 9 had renal cell carcinoma and 9 had head and neck cancer. General findings and caveats noted by the study authors: After ivuxolimab, CD8+ T cells had more expanded clones than CD4+ T cells on average. In the 0.1-3.0 mg/kg groups, partial responders were among the patients with the lowest normalized peripheral clonal expansion, particularly in CD8+ T cells. At doses of 0.1 to 3.0 mg/kg, clonal expansion of both CD4+ and CD8+ blood T cells was observed from baseline to week 6. Low levels of normalized T-cell clonal expansion were also seen in some patients who did not respond. The antigen specificity of the peripheral T cells that underwent clonal expansion was not determined.

As concerns this clone: This clone's antigen is unknown. Base qualities are not at hand, and no much larger clone is one base apart.

Patients with autoimmune disease history or receiving systemic immunosuppression were excluded from the trial. Peripheral blood for TCR sequencing was collected from all dose cohorts at baseline, on cycle 4 day 1, and on cycle 7 day 1. The samples were drawn from a first-in-human, open-label, multicenter phase I dose-escalation trial of ivuxolimab. Adults with locally advanced or metastatic melanoma, renal cell carcinoma, hepatocellular carcinoma or head and neck squamous cell carcinoma were enrolled in the trial. Before TCR sequencing, CD4+ T cells and CD8+ T cells were sorted from peripheral blood as separate populations. To sequence the TCRbeta CDR3 region, genomic DNA was isolated from the sorted cells. The immunoSEQ Assay was used for sequencing of TCRbeta CDR3 regions. Held by TCRdb, this immuneACCESS table contains in-frame sequences only and omits some clones. Under half of the omission traces to an unresolved V gene where checked; the cause of the rest is unknown. In all, the sample holds over 150,000 clones, and roughly 92% of those were seen once. Around 0.31% of the sample goes to the ten largest clones.

Counted from cysteine to phenylalanine, this CDR3 has 16 amino acids. The kept DNA is CDR3 alone, 48 bases in frame from the first base. V lost 1 base and J lost 4 bases, and the count of bases not matched to a germline gene is 7. CDR1 LGHNA and CDR2 YNFKEQ are derived from the germline V gene. This sequence uses TRBV4-2 and TRBJ1-5, with 7 bases aligning to TRBD1. This TCR was sampled from an adult with an advanced solid tumor such as melanoma, head and neck, liver or kidney cancer. The sequencing here drew on CD4+ or CD8+ T cells sorted from blood, taken in a trial of the OX40 agonist ivuxolimab. Here is the DNA: TGTGCCAGCAGCCAAGCCGGGACAGCCAAAAATCAGCCCCAGCATTTT. Translation gives CASSQAGTAKNQPQHF.